The T cell receptor (beta chain) described here comes from a study of T cell repertoires in cytomegalovirus infection. Study-wide context: Matching HLA type and CMV infection were both indicated by public TCR beta signatures.

One entry per CDR3 protein, called by TCRdb with MiXCR from the reads. The table lists about 360,000 distinct CDR3 sequences, approximately 30% of them singletons. As regards this clonotype: The antigen is not known.

The V and J ends lost 5 bases and 6 bases respectively, with 13 bases between them. This CDR3 spans 14 amino acids. CDR1 SGHTA and CDR2 FQGNSA come from the germline V gene. The TCR was taken from a human donor in good health (CMV status not recorded). Some clones in this sample may be carry-over from other donors' samples. The chain is built from TRBV7-2 and TRBJ2-2; a weak D match, TRBD1 (5 bases). Source: cultured PBMCs, taken from culture after CMV antigen stimulation. CDR3 loop: CASSTQTVPGELFF. CDR3 DNA sequence: TGTGCCAGCAGCACCCAGACAGTGCCCGGGGAGCTGTTTTTT.